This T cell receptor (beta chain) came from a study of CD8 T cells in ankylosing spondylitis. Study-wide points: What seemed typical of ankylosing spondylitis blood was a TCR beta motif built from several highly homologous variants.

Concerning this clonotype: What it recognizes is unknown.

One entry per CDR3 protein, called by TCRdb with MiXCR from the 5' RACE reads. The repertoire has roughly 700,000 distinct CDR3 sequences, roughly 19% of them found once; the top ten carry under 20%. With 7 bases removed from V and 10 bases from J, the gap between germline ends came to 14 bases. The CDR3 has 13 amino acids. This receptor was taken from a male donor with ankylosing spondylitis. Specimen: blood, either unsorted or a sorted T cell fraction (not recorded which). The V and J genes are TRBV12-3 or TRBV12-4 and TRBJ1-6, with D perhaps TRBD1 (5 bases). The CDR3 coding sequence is TGTGCCAGCACTCCGGGACCTCGATCACCCCTCCACTTT. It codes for CASTPGPRSPLHF.